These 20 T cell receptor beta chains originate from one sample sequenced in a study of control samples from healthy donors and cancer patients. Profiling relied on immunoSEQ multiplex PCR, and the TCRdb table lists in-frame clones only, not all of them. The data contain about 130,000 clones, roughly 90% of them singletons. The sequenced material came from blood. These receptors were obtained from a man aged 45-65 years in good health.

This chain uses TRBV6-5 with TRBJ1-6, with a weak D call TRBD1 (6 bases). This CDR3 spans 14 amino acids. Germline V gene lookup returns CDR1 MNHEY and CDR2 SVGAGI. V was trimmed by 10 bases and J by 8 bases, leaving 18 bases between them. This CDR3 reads CATGRGARDSPLHF. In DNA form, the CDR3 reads TGTGCCACCGGGCGGGGGGCGAGGGATTCACCCCTCCACTTT.

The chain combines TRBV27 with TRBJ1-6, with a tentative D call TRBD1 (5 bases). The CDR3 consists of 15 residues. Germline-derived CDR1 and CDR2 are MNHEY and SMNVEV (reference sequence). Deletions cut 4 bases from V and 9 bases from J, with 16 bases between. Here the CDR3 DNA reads TGTGCCAGCAGTTCCTACTCGGGGGAGCGTTCACCCCTCCACTTT. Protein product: CASSSYSGERSPLHF.

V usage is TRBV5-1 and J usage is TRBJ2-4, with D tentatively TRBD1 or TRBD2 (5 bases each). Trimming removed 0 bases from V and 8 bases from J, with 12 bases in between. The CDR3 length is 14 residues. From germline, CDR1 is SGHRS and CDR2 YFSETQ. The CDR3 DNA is TGCGCCAGCAGCTTGGCCGGCCGAGGGGACATTCAGTACTTC. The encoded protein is CASSLAGRGDIQYF. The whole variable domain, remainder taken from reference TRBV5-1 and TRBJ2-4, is KAGVTQTPRYLIKTRGQQVTLSCSPISGHRSVSWYQQTPGQGLQFLFEYFSETQRNKGNFPGRFSGRQFSNSRSEMNVSTLELGDSALYLCASSLAGRGDIQYFGAGTRLSVL.

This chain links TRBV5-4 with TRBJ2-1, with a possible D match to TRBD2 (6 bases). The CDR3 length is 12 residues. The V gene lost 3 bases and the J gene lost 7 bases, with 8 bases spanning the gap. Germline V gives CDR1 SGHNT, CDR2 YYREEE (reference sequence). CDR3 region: CASSWDSNEQFF. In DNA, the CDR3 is TGTGCCAGCAGCTGGGACTCTAATGAGCAGTTCTTC.

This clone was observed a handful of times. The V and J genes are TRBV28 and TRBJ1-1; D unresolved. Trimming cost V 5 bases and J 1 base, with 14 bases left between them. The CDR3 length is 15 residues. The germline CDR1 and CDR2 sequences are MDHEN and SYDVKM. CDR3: CASSPRRGKNTEAFF. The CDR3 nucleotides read TGTGCCAGCAGTCCACGACGGGGAAAGAACACTGAAGCTTTCTTT.

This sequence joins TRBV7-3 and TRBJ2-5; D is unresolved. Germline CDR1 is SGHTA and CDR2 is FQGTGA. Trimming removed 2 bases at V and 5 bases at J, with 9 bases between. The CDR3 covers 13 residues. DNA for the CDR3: TGTGCCAGCAGCTTACAGAAGACGGAGACCCAGTACTTC. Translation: CASSLQKTETQYF.

In DNA, the CDR3 is TGTGCCATCAGTGAGCGGACAGTTAACTATGGCTACACCTTC. Residues: CAISERTVNYGYTF. This sequence joins TRBV10-3 and TRBJ1-2, with a possible D match to TRBD1 (6 bases). CDR1 ENHRY and CDR2 SYGVKD come from the germline V gene. Trimming removed 2 bases from V and 1 base from J, with 8 bases in between. This CDR3 contains 14 residues.

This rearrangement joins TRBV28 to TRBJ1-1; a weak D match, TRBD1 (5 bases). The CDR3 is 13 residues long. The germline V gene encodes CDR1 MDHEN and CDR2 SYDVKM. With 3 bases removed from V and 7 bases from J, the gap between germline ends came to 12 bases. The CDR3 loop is CASSFWTRGEAFF. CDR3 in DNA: TGTGCCAGCAGTTTTTGGACAAGGGGTGAAGCTTTCTTT.

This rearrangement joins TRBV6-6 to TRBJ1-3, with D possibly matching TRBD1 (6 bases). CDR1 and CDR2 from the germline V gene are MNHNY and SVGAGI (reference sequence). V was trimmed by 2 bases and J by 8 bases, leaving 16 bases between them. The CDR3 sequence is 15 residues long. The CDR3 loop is CASSYAGTLIHTIYF. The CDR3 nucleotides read TGTGCCAGCAGTTACGCCGGGACACTGATTCACACCATATATTTT.

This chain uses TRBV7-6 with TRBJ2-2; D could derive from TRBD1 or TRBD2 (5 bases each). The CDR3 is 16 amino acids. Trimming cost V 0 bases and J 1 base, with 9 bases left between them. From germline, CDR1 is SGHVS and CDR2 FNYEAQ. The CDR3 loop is CASSLAMRGNTGELFF. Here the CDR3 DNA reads TGTGCCAGCAGCTTAGCGATGAGGGGGAACACCGGGGAGCTGTTTTTT.

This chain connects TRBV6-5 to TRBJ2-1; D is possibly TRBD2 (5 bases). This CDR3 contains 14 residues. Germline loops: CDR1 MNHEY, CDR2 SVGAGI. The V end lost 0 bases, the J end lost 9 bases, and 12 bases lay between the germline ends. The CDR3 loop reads CASSYSRGLGEQFF. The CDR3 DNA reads TGTGCCAGCAGTTACTCGAGAGGGTTGGGTGAGCAGTTCTTC.

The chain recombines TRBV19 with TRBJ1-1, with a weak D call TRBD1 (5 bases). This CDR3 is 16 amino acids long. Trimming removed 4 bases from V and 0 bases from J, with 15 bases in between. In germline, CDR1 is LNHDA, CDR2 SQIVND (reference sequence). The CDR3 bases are TGTGCCAGTAGTAAGGGGCCCGAGGCCCTGAACACTGAAGCTTTCTTT. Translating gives CASSKGPEALNTEAFF.

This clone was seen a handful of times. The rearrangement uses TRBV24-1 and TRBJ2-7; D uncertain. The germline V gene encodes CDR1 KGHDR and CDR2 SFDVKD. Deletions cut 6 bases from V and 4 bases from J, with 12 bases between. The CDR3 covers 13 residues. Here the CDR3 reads CATSSLRPYEQYF. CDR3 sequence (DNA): TGTGCCACCAGTTCGCTAAGGCCGTACGAGCAGTACTTC.

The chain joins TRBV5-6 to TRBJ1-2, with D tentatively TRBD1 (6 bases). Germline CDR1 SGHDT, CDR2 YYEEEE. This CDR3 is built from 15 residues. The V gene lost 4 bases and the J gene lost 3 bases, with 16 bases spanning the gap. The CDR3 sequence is CASSPRTASHYGYTF. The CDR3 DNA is TGTGCCAGCAGCCCCCGGACAGCGTCGCACTATGGCTACACCTTC. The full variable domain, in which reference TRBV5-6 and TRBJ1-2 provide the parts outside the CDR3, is DAGVTQSPTHLIKTRGQQVTLRCSPKSGHDTVSWYQQALGQGPQFIFQYYEEEERQRGNFPDRFSGHQFPNYSSELNVNALLLGDSALYLCASSPRTASHYGYTFGSGTRLTVV.

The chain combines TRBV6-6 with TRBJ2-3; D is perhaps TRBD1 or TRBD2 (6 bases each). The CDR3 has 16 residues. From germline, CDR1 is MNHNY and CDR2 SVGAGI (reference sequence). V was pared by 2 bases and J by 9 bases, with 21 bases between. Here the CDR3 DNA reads TGTGCCAGCAGTTACACTGGGGGGCCTTCGGGGGAGACGCAGTATTTT. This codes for CASSYTGGPSGETQYF.

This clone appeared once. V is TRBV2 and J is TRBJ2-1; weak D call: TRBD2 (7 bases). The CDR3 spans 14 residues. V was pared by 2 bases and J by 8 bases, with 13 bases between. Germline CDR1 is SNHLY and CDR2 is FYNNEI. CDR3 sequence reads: CASSESPGGDEQFF. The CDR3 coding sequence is TGTGCCAGCAGTGAAAGCCCGGGGGGCGATGAGCAGTTCTTC. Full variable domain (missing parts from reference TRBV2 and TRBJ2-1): EPEVTQTPSHQVTQMGQEVILRCVPISNHLYFYWYRQILGQKVEFLVSFYNNEISEKSEIFDDQFSVERPDGSNFTLKIRSTKLEDSAMYFCASSESPGGDEQFFGPGTRLTVL.

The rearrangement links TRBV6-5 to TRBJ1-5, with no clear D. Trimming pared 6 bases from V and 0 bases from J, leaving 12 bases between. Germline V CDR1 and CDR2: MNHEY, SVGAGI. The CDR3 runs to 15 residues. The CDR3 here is CASRLITNSNQPQHF. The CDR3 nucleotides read TGTGCCAGCAGACTGATAACTAATAGCAATCAGCCCCAGCATTTT.

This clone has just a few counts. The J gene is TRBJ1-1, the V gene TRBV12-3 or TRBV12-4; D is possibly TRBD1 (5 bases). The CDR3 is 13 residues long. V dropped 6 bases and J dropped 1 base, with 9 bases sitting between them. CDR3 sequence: CASRTGGNTEAFF. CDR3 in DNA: TGTGCCAGCAGGACTGGGGGGAACACTGAAGCTTTCTTT.

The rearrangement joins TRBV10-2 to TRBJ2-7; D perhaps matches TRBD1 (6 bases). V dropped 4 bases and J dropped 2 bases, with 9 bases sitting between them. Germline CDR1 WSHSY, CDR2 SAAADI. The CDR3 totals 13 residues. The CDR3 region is CASSGTGTYEQYF. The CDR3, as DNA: TGCGCCAGCAGTGGTACAGGGACCTACGAGCAGTACTTC.

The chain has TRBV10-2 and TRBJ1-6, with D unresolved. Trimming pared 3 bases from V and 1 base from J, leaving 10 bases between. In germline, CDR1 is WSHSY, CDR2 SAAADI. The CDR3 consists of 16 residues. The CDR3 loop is CASSDESPSYNSPLHF. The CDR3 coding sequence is TGCGCCAGCAGTGATGAAAGCCCGTCCTATAATTCACCCCTCCACTTT.